Below, 10 T cell receptor beta chains from the same sample are listed, as sequenced in a study of blood T cell repertoires in COVID-19. Repertoires were generated with immunoSEQ multiplex PCR, while TCRdb's copy carries only in-frame clones and drops some. The sample has about 83,000 clones, more than 75% seen once. Input material: peripheral blood. All receptors derive from an older man with active or convalescent COVID-19.

The chain combines TRBV28 with TRBJ1-5; no definite D call. The V end was cut by 4 bases, the J end by 4 bases, with 11 bases between. Germline-derived CDR1 and CDR2 are MDHEN and SYDVKM. CDR3 size: 14 residues. The CDR3 reads CASSSAESNQPQHF. The CDR3 region has the DNA TGTGCCAGCAGTTCGGCGGAATCAAATCAGCCCCAGCATTTT.

This clone was recorded once. The rearrangement uses TRBV18 and TRBJ1-2; D might be TRBD1 (5 bases). The germline V and J ends were trimmed by 3 bases and 0 bases, with 11 bases remaining between them. The germline gives CDR1 KGHSH, CDR2 LQKENI. The CDR3 length is 15 residues. CDR3 nucleotides: TGTGCCAGCTCACCCGAGACAGCGTCTAACTATGGCTACACCTTC. This gives the protein CASSPETASNYGYTF.

The rearrangement joins TRBV5-1 to TRBJ2-2; 8 nucleotides align to TRBD2. CDR3 length: 16 amino acids. Germline V lookup: CDR1 SGHRS, CDR2 YFSETQ. V shed 0 bases, J shed 0 bases, and the junction held 1 base outside the gene matches. CDR3 nucleotides: TGCGCCAGCAGCTTGGACGGGGGGGCGAACACCGGGGAGCTGTTTTTT. Its translation is CASSLDGGANTGELFF.

The genes are TRBV28 and TRBJ1-5; weak D call: TRBD1 (6 bases). The CDR3 is 19 amino acids. The V and J ends lost 4 bases and 7 bases respectively, with 29 bases between them. Germline V gene lookup returns CDR1 MDHEN and CDR2 SYDVKM. The CDR3 spells CASSSNPNLYRAAWQPQHF. The DNA of the CDR3 is TGTGCCAGCAGTTCGAACCCTAACTTATACAGGGCAGCTTGGCAGCCCCAGCATTTT.

The chain recombines TRBV11-2 with TRBJ2-5; no reliable D call. CDR3 length: 15 amino acids. Germline-derived CDR1 and CDR2 are SGHAT and FQNNGV. The germline V and J ends were trimmed by 5 bases and 2 bases, with 15 bases remaining between them. CDR3 in amino acids: CASSPLPGLQETQYF. In DNA form, the CDR3 reads TGTGCCAGCAGCCCCCTTCCGGGTCTGCAAGAGACCCAGTACTTC.

The chain uses TRBV5-6 and TRBJ2-7; 10 nucleotides align to TRBD1. CDR3 length equals 15 residues. The junction had 5 bases not matched to a gene; V was cut back by 4 bases and J by 1 base. Germline CDR1 is SGHDT and CDR2 is YYEEEE. CDR3 region: CASSRDRGKSYEQYV. CDR3 coding DNA: TGTGCCAGCAGCCGGGACAGGGGAAAATCCTACGAGCAGTACGTC.

V usage is TRBV5-8 and J usage is TRBJ2-5; 9 bases fit TRBD1. CDR1 is SGHTS and CDR2 is YDEGEE in the germline V gene. The CDR3 runs to 16 residues. After removal of 3 bases from V and 3 bases from J, the junction contained 9 bases not matched to a gene. The CDR3: CASSSHRGLREETQYF. CDR3 nucleotides: TGTGCCAGCAGCTCCCACAGGGGGCTCCGGGAAGAGACCCAGTACTTC.

On this clone itself: The CDR3 ends on some other residue instead of the conserved phenylalanine or tryptophan, so this is likely a read error. The chain joins TRBV6-2 or TRBV6-3 to TRBJ2-7, with D hard to call. CDR3 size: 13 residues. Germline lookup yields CDR1 MNHEY and CDR2 SVGEGT. The V gene lost 4 bases and the J gene lost 4 bases, with 11 bases spanning the gap. The CDR3 protein is CASSSPTEYEQYA. The DNA of the CDR3 is TGTGCCAGCAGTTCCCCTACAGAGTACGAGCAGTACGCC.

CDR3 nucleotides: TGTGCCAGCAGCCAAGATCTCAGGGTATCTGGAAACACCATATATTTT. Translating gives CASSQDLRVSGNTIYF. This rearrangement joins TRBV4-2 to TRBJ1-3; possible D gene TRBD1, 5 bases. Trimming took off 0 bases at V and 1 base at J, with 10 bases between the two ends. Germline loops: CDR1 LGHNA, CDR2 YNFKEQ. CDR3 length: 16 amino acids.

The chain joins TRBV15 to TRBJ1-1; possible D gene TRBD1, 5 bases. CDR1 LNHNV and CDR2 YYDKDF come from the germline V gene (reference sequence). Trimming removed 3 bases from V and 3 bases from J, with 11 bases in between. The CDR3 contains 14 residues. In DNA, the CDR3 is TGTGCCACCAGCAGTCCTGGGGGGGACACTGAAGCTTTCTTT. Its protein product is CATSSPGGDTEAFF.